The T cell receptor beta chain under discussion was sequenced for a study of T cell responses to AZD1222 COVID-19 vaccine. At the level of the study: Pooled in the analysis were second doses at about 4 or about 12 weeks.

This CDR3 is built from 14 residues. The ends were cut back, 5 bases at V and 3 bases at J, with 11 bases in the middle. Germline V gives CDR1 LNHDA, CDR2 SQIVND (reference sequence). Overall study findings and caveats: Clonal diversity was possibly underestimated, and the donors were mostly white British, with more females.

Details on this clone: Its antigen is still unknown.

Profiled with immunoSEQ multiplex PCR; TCRdb holds only in-frame clones, not every one. The repertoire holds 86,000 or so clones, 90% seen once, with around 3% in the top ten. This sample comprised peripheral blood, obtained on day 0 of AZD1222 vaccination. This chain uses TRBV19 with TRBJ1-3; D uncertain. The source of this sequence is an adult in good health. The CDR3 DNA is TGTGCCAGTAGTCCCCGGACCGATGGAAACACCATATATTTT. Encoded protein: CASSPRTDGNTIYF.